These 16 T cell receptor beta chains were all obtained from the same sample, sequenced in a study of CD8+CD57+ T cells in acquired aplastic anemia (dated by TCRdb to 2017 to 2018). The reads were generated on an Illumina HiSeq 2000. Profiling of TCR beta VDJ combinations and CDR3 sequences used genomic DNA as the template. TCRdb trimmed the raw reads at Q25, called clones with MiXCR and kept productive beta chains. Rows matching on CDR3 protein sequence are summarized as one entry with the most common DNA and genes. Here the sample has around 200,000 distinct CDR3 sequences; roughly 55% occur a single time. Roughly 29% of the sample is taken by the ten largest. Sequenced input: sorted CD4+, CD8+, or CD8+CD57+ T cells (not recorded which) from PBMCs. These receptor sequences come from a human donor in good health.

This rearrangement joins TRBV20-1 to TRBJ2-3; the D call may be TRBD1 or TRBD2 (5 bases each). This CDR3 contains 14 residues. Trimming removed 6 bases at V and 4 bases at J, with 17 bases between. Germline CDR1 is DFQATT and CDR2 is SNEGSKA (reference sequence). The CDR3 here is CSARDGGGPDTQYF. The CDR3 bases are TGCAGTGCCAGGGACGGCGGCGGGCCAGATACGCAGTATTTT.

Of note for this clonotype: No conserved phenylalanine or tryptophan ends this CDR3, so it is likely a read error. Because the CDR3's place on the DNA is in doubt, the DNA is left out and the CDR3 is given as listed by TCRdb. The chain recombines TRBV12-3 or TRBV12-4 with TRBJ1-2. Inclusive of both ends, the CDR3 amounts to 8 amino acids. The CDR3: CASSLAPP.

CDR3 sequence: CASSATTDTQYF. Written as DNA, the CDR3 is TGTGCCAGCAGCGCAACGACGGATACGCAGTATTTT. The V gene is TRBV9, the J gene TRBJ2-3; no definite D call. This CDR3 region has 12 residues. The germline gives CDR1 SGDLS, CDR2 YYNGEE. The V and J ends lost 3 bases and 6 bases respectively, with 8 bases between them.

Turning to this clonotype: Since no conserved phenylalanine or tryptophan closes the CDR3, a read error is the likely cause. The rearrangement links TRBV20-1 to TRBJ1-5; D unresolved. Germline V gene sequence: CDR1 DFQATT, CDR2 SNEGSKA (reference sequence). The CDR3 spans 17 residues. The germline V and J ends were trimmed by 0 bases and 1 base, with 16 bases remaining between them. CDR3 protein: CSAREATRAGSNQPQHL. CDR3 bases: TGCAGTGCTAGAGAGGCCACCCGGGCTGGGAGCAATCAGCCCCAGCATCTT.

This rearrangement joins TRBV12-3 or TRBV12-4 to TRBJ1-4; no clear D. CDR3 length: 14 residues. Between the trimmed V and J ends, which lost 6 bases and 0 bases, there was a span of 8 bases. The CDR3 is CASSQQATNEKLFF. The CDR3 DNA sequence: TGTGCCAGCAGCCAACAAGCAACTAATGAAAAACTGTTTTTT.

The chain has TRBV20-1 and TRBJ2-3; unclear D gene. Between the trimmed V and J ends, which lost 3 bases and 2 bases, there was a span of 12 bases. The CDR3 extends over 14 amino acids. CDR1 and CDR2 from the germline V gene are DFQATT and SNEGSKA (reference sequence). The CDR3, as DNA: TGCAGTGCTAGGATGGTTGGCTTCACAGATACGCAGTATTTT. Its translation is CSARMVGFTDTQYF.

This clonotype was counted only a few times. The chain uses TRBV15 and TRBJ1-5; weak D call: TRBD1 (6 bases). CDR1 and CDR2 (germline): LNHNV, YYDKDF (reference sequence). The CDR3 is 16 amino acids. Trimming stripped 4 bases from V and 4 bases from J, with 17 bases between. This CDR3 is CATSIQGRQGNQPQHF. DNA for the CDR3: TGTGCCACCAGCATCCAGGGGCGGCAGGGGAATCAGCCCCAGCATTTT.

The rearrangement links TRBV7-8 to TRBJ2-7; possible D gene TRBD2, 7 bases. Germline V CDR1 and CDR2: SGHVS, FQNEAQ. Trimming cost V 5 bases and J 7 bases, with 21 bases left between them. This CDR3 is 15 amino acids long. CDR3 in amino acids: CASSPEGGASGEQYF. DNA for the CDR3: TGTGCCAGCAGCCCAGAGGGGGGGGCTTCAGGGGAGCAGTACTTC.

This clonotype was seen at least ten times. The genes are TRBV10-1 and TRBJ2-7; D might be TRBD1 or TRBD2, each matching 5 bases. The germline V gene has CDR1 WNHNN and CDR2 SYGVQD (reference sequence). The CDR3 is 15 amino acids. V lost 3 bases, J lost 7 bases, and 19 bases lay in between. CDR3 bases: TGCGCCAGCAGTGAAGTACCCGGGACCCAAGGGGAGCAGTACTTC. Its translation: CASSEVPGTQGEQYF.

This clonotype was seen at least ten times. The chain has TRBV4-1 and TRBJ1-6; D unresolved. The germline V gene encodes CDR1 MGHRA and CDR2 YSYEKL. The CDR3 loop spans 16 amino acids. Deletions cut 1 base from V and 1 base from J, with 8 bases between. CDR3: CASSQVSESYNSPLHF. The CDR3 nucleotides are TGCGCCAGCAGCCAAGTGTCGGAGTCCTATAATTCACCCCTCCACTTT.

The chain uses TRBV6-6 and TRBJ2-1; D is perhaps TRBD2 (6 bases). Trimming removed 7 bases from V and 6 bases from J, with 16 bases in between. Germline V gene lookup returns CDR1 MNHNY and CDR2 SVGAGI (reference sequence). This CDR3 comprises 14 residues. CDR3 coding DNA: TGTGCCAGCACTACCGGTGGAGGGGTCAATGAGCAGTTCTTC. As protein: CASTTGGGVNEQFF.

The rearrangement uses TRBV20-1 and TRBJ2-5, with no clear D. The CDR3 length is 13 residues. Germline CDR1 is DFQATT and CDR2 is SNEGSKA (reference sequence). Trimming stripped 6 bases from V and 3 bases from J, with 14 bases between. The CDR3, as DNA: TGCAGTGCCCCCTCTTTGGGGAAAGAGACCCAGTACTTC. Residues: CSAPSLGKETQYF.

The chain has TRBV29-1 and TRBJ2-1; 10 nucleotides line up with TRBD1. Germline V gene sequence: CDR1 SQVTM, CDR2 ANQGSEA. Losses at the gene ends were 6 bases for V and 6 bases for J; bases not matched to a gene: 8. The CDR3 consists of 14 residues. The CDR3 region is CSVAPGQGSNEQFF. For the CDR3, the DNA is TGCAGCGTAGCCCCGGGACAGGGGAGCAATGAGCAGTTCTTC.

This clonotype was seen a few times. The chain has TRBV10-3 and TRBJ1-2; possibly TRBD1 for D (6 bases). The germline V gene encodes CDR1 ENHRY and CDR2 SYGVKD. The germline V and J ends were trimmed by 5 bases and 6 bases, with 7 bases remaining between them. This CDR3 comprises 11 residues. The CDR3 loop reads CAISRTDGYTF. DNA of the CDR3: TGTGCCATCAGTCGGACAGATGGCTACACCTTC.

The rearrangement links TRBV29-1 to TRBJ2-2; no definite D call. The CDR3 length is 11 residues. Trimming pared 3 bases from V and 7 bases from J, leaving 6 bases between. Germline V gives CDR1 SQVTM, CDR2 ANQGSEA. The CDR3 loop reads CSVDMDGELFF. The CDR3 bases are TGCAGCGTTGATATGGACGGGGAGCTGTTTTTT.

The J gene is TRBJ1-3, the V gene TRBV25-1; D may be TRBD1 (5 bases). CDR1 is MGHDK and CDR2 is SYGVNS in the germline V gene. The CDR3 has 15 residues. V lost 6 bases to trimming and J lost 0 bases, with 12 bases between them. The CDR3 region is CASRGTGSSGNTIYF. The CDR3 DNA is TGTGCCAGCAGGGGGACGGGGAGCTCTGGAAACACCATATATTTT.